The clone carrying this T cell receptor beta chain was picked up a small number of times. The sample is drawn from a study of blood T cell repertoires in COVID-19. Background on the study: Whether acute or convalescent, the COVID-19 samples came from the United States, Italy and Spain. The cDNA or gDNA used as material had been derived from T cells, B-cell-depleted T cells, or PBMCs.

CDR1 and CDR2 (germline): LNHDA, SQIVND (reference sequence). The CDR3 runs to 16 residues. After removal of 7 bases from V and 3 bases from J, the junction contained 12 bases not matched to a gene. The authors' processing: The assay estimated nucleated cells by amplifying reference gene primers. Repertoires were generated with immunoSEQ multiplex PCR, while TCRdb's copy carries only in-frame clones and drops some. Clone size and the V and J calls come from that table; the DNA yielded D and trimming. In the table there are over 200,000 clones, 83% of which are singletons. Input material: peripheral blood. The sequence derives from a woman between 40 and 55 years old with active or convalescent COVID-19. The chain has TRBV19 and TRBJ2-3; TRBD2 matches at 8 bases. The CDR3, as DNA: TGTGCCAGTACCCCCCGGGCCGGGAGGGGGACAGATACGCAGTATTTT. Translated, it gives CASTPRAGRGTDTQYF.